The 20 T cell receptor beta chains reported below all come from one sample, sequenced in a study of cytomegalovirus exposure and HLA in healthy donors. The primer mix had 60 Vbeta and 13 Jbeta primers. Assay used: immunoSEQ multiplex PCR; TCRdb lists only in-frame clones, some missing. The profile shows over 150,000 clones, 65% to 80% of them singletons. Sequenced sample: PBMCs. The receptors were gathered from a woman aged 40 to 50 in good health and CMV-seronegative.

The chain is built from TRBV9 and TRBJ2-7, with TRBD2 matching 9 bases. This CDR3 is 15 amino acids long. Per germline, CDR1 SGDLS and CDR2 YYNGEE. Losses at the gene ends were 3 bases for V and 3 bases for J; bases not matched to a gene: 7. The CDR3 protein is CASSASAGGFYEQYF. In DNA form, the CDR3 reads TGTGCCAGCAGCGCCTCAGCGGGAGGTTTCTACGAGCAGTACTTC. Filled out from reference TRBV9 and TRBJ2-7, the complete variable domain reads DSGVTQTPKHLITATGQRVTLRCSPRSGDLSVYWYQQSLDQGLQFLIQYYNGEERAKGNILERFSAQQFPDLHSELNLSSLELGDSALYFCASSASAGGFYEQYFGPGTRLTVT.

CDR3 region: CAWSRTANTEAFF. The CDR3, as DNA: TGTGCCTGGAGTAGAACAGCGAACACTGAAGCTTTCTTT. The rearrangement joins TRBV30 to TRBJ1-1, with unresolved D. V shed 2 bases and J shed 1 base, with 8 bases lying between them. The CDR3 runs 13 residues. Germline V lookup: CDR1 GTSNPN, CDR2 SVGIG (reference sequence).

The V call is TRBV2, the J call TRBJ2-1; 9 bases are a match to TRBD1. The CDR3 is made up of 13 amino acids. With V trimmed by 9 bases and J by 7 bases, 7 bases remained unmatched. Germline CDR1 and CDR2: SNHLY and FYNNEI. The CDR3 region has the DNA TGTGCCAGGAGGGACAGGGTAGTGAATGAGCAGTTCTTC. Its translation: CARRDRVVNEQFF.

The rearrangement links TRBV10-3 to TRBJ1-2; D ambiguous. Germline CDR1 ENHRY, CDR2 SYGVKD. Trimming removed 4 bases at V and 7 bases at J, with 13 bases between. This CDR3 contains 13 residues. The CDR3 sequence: CAISATSEGGYTF. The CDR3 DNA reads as TGTGCCATCAGTGCTACCTCGGAGGGTGGCTACACCTTC.

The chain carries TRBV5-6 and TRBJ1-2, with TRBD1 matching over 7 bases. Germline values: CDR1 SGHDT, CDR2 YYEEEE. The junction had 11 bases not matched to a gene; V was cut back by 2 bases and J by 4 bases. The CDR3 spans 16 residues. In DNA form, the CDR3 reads TGTGCCAGCAGCTTCCGACAGCAGACAGGGACCTATGGCTACACCTTC. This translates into CASSFRQQTGTYGYTF.

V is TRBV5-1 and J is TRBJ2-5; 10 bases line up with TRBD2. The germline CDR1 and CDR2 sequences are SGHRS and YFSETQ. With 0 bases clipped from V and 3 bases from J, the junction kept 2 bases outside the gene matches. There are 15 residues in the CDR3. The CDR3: CASSLAGTSEETQYF. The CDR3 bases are TGCGCCAGCAGCTTGGCCGGGACTAGCGAAGAGACCCAGTACTTC.

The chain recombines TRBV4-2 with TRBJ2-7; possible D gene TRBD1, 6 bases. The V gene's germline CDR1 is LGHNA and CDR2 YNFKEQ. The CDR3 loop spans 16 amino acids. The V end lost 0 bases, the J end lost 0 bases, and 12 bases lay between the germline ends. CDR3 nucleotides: TGTGCCAGCAGCCAAGACCGGGACATGGACTCCTACGAGCAGTACTTC. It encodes CASSQDRDMDSYEQYF.

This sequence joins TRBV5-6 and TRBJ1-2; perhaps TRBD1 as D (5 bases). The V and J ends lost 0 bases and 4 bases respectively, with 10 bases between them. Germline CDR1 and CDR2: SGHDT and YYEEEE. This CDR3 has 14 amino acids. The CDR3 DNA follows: TGTGCCAGCAGCTTGGTTTCGGGACTCTATGGCTACACCTTC. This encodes CASSLVSGLYGYTF.

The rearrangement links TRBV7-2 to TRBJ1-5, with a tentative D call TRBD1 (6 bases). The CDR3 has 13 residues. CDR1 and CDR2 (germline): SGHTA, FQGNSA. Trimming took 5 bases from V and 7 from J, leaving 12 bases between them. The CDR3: CASSPQGLQPQHF. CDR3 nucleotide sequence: TGTGCCAGCAGCCCACAGGGTTTACAGCCCCAGCATTTT.

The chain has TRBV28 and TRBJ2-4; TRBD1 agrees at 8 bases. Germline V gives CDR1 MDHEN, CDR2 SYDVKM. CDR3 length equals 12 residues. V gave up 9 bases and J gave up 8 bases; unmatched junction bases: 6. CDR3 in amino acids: CASGTGFDIQYF. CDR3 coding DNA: TGTGCCAGTGGGACAGGATTTGACATTCAGTACTTC.

The CDR3 DNA sequence: TGTGCCATCAGTGACCGACAGGGAATCTCCTACGAGCAGTACTTC. Residues: CAISDRQGISYEQYF. The chain is built from TRBV10-3 and TRBJ2-7; 7 nucleotides match TRBD1. Germline V gene sequence: CDR1 ENHRY, CDR2 SYGVKD. The J segment lost 0 bases and the V segment lost 3 bases, leaving 5 bases of the junction unmatched. The CDR3 extends over 15 amino acids.

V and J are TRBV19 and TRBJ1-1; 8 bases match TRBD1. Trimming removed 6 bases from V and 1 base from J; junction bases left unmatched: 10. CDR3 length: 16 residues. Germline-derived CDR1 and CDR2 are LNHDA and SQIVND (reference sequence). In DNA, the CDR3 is TGTGCCAGTAGCTTTGGAAGGACAGGGAGGAACACTGAAGCTTTCTTT. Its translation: CASSFGRTGRNTEAFF.

This chain's CDR3 is CASSARTGTNEKLFF. CDR3 nucleotides: TGTGCCAGTAGTGCCCGGACAGGGACTAATGAAAAACTGTTTTTT. This chain uses TRBV19 with TRBJ1-4; TRBD1 agrees at 8 bases. The J segment lost 2 bases and the V segment lost 5 bases, leaving 4 bases of the junction unmatched. CDR1 is LNHDA and CDR2 is SQIVND in the germline V gene (reference sequence). The CDR3 sequence is 15 residues long. The full variable domain, with the rest looked up from reference TRBV19 and TRBJ1-4, is DGGITQSPKYLFRKEGQNVTLSCEQNLNHDAMYWYRQDPGQGLRLIYYSQIVNDFQKGDIAEGYSVSREKKESFPLTVTSAQKNPTAFYLCASSARTGTNEKLFFGSGTQLSVL.

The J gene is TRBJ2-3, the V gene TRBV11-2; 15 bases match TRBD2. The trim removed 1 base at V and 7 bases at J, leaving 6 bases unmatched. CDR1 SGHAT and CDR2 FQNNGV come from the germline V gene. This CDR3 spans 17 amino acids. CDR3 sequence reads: CASSLGGTSGGQYTQYF. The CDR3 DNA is TGTGCCAGCAGCTTAGGGGGGACTAGCGGGGGGCAATATACGCAGTATTTT.

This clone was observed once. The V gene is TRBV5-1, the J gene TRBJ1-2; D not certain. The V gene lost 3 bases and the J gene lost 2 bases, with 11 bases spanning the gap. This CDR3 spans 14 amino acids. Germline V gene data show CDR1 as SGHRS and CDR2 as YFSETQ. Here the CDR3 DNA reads TGCGCCAGCAGCTCCGGCGGGGTAAACTATGGCTACACCTTC. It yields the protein CASSSGGVNYGYTF. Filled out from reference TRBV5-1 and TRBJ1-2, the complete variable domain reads KAGVTQTPRYLIKTRGQQVTLSCSPISGHRSVSWYQQTPGQGLQFLFEYFSETQRNKGNFPGRFSGRQFSNSRSEMNVSTLELGDSALYLCASSSGGVNYGYTFGSGTRLTVV.

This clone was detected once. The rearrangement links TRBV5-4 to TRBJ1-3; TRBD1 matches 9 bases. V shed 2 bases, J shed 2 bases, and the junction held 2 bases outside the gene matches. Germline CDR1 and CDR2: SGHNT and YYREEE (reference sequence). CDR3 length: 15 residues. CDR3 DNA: TGTGCCAGCAGCTTCGGGACAGGGCCTGGAAACACCATATATTTT. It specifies CASSFGTGPGNTIYF.

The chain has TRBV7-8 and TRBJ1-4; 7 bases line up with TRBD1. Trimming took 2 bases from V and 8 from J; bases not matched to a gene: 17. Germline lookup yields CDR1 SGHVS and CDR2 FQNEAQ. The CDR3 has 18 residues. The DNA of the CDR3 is TGTGCCAGCAGCTTACTTACCGGCACGCCGGGGGACAGAGAAAAACTGTTTTTT. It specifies CASSLLTGTPGDREKLFF.

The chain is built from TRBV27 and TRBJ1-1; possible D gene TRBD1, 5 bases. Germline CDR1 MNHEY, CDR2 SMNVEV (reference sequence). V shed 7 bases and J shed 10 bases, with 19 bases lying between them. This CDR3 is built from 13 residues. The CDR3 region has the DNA TGTGCCAGCATCCCAACAGTGGAAGGGGTAGCTTTCTTT. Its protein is CASIPTVEGVAFF.

The CDR3 is CASIDSGYEQYF. As DNA, the CDR3 is TGTGCCAGCATAGACTCGGGCTACGAGCAGTACTTC. The chain carries TRBV28 and TRBJ2-7; D call uncertain. The germline gives CDR1 MDHEN, CDR2 SYDVKM. This CDR3 contains 12 residues. Trimming removed 7 bases at V and 3 bases at J, with 10 bases between.

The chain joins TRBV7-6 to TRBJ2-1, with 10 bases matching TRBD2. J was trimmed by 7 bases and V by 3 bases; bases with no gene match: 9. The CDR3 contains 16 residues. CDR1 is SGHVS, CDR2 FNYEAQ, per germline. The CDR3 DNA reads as TGTGCCAGCAGCTTCAGAGGACTAGCGGCCCCAAATGAGCAGTTCTTC. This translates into CASSFRGLAAPNEQFF.